This T cell receptor (beta chain) is from a study of cytomegalovirus exposure and HLA in healthy donors (dated by TCRdb to about 2017). Looking at the study overall: An earlier analysis of roughly 610 of the donors reported 276 Gb of sequence data and 117 million unique TCR beta sequences obtained from around 190 million T cells. An early release that covered about 600 HLA-typed donors contained 250 to 350 gigabases of sequencing data and around 85 million unique TCR sequences. Among the roughly 410 genotyped donors, approximately 76% belonged to the genetic ancestry cluster associated with self-reported Caucasian donors. The aim of the study was to test whether cataloging public T cell receptors could identify signatures of past pathogen exposure. The study profiled the T cell repertoires of more than 500 subjects by immunosequencing and related them to cytomegalovirus serostatus. Along with the roughly 700-subject first cohort, a separate validation cohort of around 120 different subjects was used. High-throughput TCR immunosequencing, statistical association of individual TCRs with disease status, and machine learning were combined to predict cytomegalovirus infection status. In a later analysis, previously published TCR beta repertoires from hundreds of donors were re-analyzed and high-resolution HLA genotyping was added so that TCR occurrence patterns could be studied. Rather than drawing on any new phenotypic data, the later analysis identified candidate immune exposures from TCR beta sequences and the way those sequences occurred across donors. An earlier analysis of approximately 640 of the donors applied high-throughput TCR beta sequencing to assess whether each TCR beta V gene segment acted as functional or pseudogenic. Donor age, sex, ethnicity and CMV serostatus were compiled alongside the repertoire data. A later genetic analysis used genome-wide SNP genotypes for 398 of the 666 donors, treating that subset as a discovery cohort. All discovery cohort repertoires had been generated on a single sequencing platform. HLA typing covered class I and class II loci at four-digit resolution. The number of donors typed differed by locus, with about 629-630 for A, B, C, DRB1 and DQB1, around 560 for DQA1, approximately 570 for DPA1, and approximately 470 for DPB1. About five DR-DQ haplotypes were treated as single units for association and clustering because of strong linkage in the cohort. Among 398 genotyped donors of the cohort, an average of about 240,000 unique TCR beta nucleotide sequences were sequenced per donor, approximately 20% of them non-productive. Points the paper makes about the study in general: Because counts were too low, roughly 17 rarely observed V segments, including chromosome 9 orphons, were left out of the earlier analysis of a few hundred of the donors. In a later analysis, HLA-associated TCR beta chains showed more clonal expansion and lower generation probabilities than non-associated chains that were equally common. A cluster of highly shared sequence variants was judged likely to be a technical artifact of the sequencing pipeline. Because HLA typing was missing for some donors at each locus, association tests included only the typed subset. According to the authors, the approach could potentially be generalized to other disease states and immunological phenotypes. In a later analysis, the rate of TCR association differed among HLA loci, with DRB1 alleles having the most associated TCRs and HLA-C alleles having the fewest. In the study, around 150 TCR beta chains were listed as associated with cytomegalovirus. Presence/absence analyses assumed roughly uniform sequencing depth across donors, an assumption that may not hold. A further reported finding was that TCR beta sequences accurately predicted the HLA-A and HLA-B alleles for most subjects in the first cohort. In vitro tests confirmed that a few of the cytomegalovirus-associated TCR beta chains recognize cytomegalovirus antigens. Immune exposure information for the cohort was limited to CMV serostatus. According to a later genetic analysis, donors in an Asian-associated ancestry cluster had fewer N-insertions in productive TCRs than the roughly 660-donor mean. A later analysis reported that several top co-occurrence clusters appeared linked to parvovirus B19, influenza, CMV and Epstein-Barr virus. Because the 87-base-pair reads could not distinguish some IMGT-functional V segments, including TRBV6-2 and TRBV6-3, those segments were excluded. In both the original and validation cohorts, the classifier was reported to diagnose cytomegalovirus status with high specificity and sensitivity. In an earlier analysis of 450 to 750 of the donors, most TCR beta V segments appeared in productive rearrangements about 87% or about 30% of the time, broadly matching IMGT annotations. Most CMV-associated TCR beta chains appeared to be HLA-restricted in a later analysis, and the HLA associations seemed to be driven largely by CMV exposure. Linkage disequilibrium might explain the correlated functional status among segregating V segments, but an unknown experimental factor could not be ruled out. When HLA alleles, especially DR and DQ, strongly co-occurred, attributing TCR associations to individual alleles was difficult. While some public TCRs were present in many individuals, most TCR sequences turned up only very rarely across donors. A later analysis associated roughly 17,000 TCR beta sequences with specific HLA alleles at a false discovery rate of 0.05. V-gene and J-gene trimming of TCR beta chains was associated with a missense DCLRE1C variant in a later genetic analysis, and the association was replicated in an independent cohort. In this cohort, only TCR beta chains were sequenced, and detectable features were limited by the absence of alpha or paired-chain data.

Remarks on this clone: The antigen it binds to is not known. Base qualities are missing; no much larger clone stands one base away. Other DNA sequences of this sample code for an identical CDR3.

In total, roughly 710 healthy bone marrow donors made up the cohort. At the time of sampling, every cohort member was nominally healthy, though immune exposures that went unrecorded were likely present. The donor tested CMV seropositive, placing the donor among the roughly 270 seropositive members of the cohort. Every donor gave a peripheral blood sample, and the peripheral blood mononuclear cells from that sample were used for TCR beta sequencing. The Qiagen DNeasy Blood Extraction Kit was used to extract genomic DNA from the blood cell samples. CDR1 and CDR2, per the germline V gene (reference sequence), are MNHEY and SMNVEV. The CDR3 goes from the cysteine to the phenylalanine over 13 residues. Only CDR3 DNA remains: 39 bases, in frame from the first base. Trimmed from V: 9 bases; trimmed from J: 5 bases; junction bases lacking a gene match: 9. The library was obtained by the immunoSEQ multiplex PCR assay. A mixture of 60 forward primers for TCR Vbeta segments and 13 reverse primers for TCR Jbeta segments was used in the multiplex PCR. Amplification of the CDR3 region of rearranged TCR beta genes was performed with a multiplex PCR assay on genomic DNA. The amplified TCR beta libraries were sequenced on the Illumina HiSeq System as 87-base-pair reads. In the original analysis: Across the 700 or so repertoires, a later analysis counted approximately 83 million unique TCR beta chains, roughly 11 million of which were shared by at least two donors. A nearest-neighbor algorithm error-corrected the raw reads and collapsed the reads into unique sequences, merging closely related sequences to remove PCR and sequencing errors. Alignment of CDR3 sequences to IMGT reference sequences was used to assign V, D and J gene segments. For a sequence to be retained, a match of at least six nucleotides was required to both a V gene segment and a J gene segment. Rearrangements were called productive when the CDR3 lacked stop codons and stayed in frame with V and J; all others were non-productive. Following IMGT convention, CDR3 was defined as the stretch from the second conserved V-encoded cysteine up to the conserved J-encoded phenylalanine. In an earlier analysis of 587 of the donors, sequences lacking an unambiguous match to a single V gene segment were excluded. An earlier analysis of under 750 of the donors called V segments functional above 56.7% productive rearrangements and segregating when the between-donor standard deviation exceeded 5%. A statistical classification framework was built to diagnose cytomegalovirus status from the catalog of TCR beta chain sequences. V and J gene assignment, in a later analysis, came from comparing TCR nucleotide sequences with IMGT/GENE-DB human TR gene sequences. In a later analysis, CDR3 sequences and most-parsimonious VDJ recombination scenarios were assigned using the TCRdist pipeline. In a later analysis, each TCR beta chain was defined by its CDR3 amino acid sequence together with its V-gene family, and reads without a unique V-gene family were excluded. In a later analysis, 450 to 600 highly shared, low-generation-probability nucleotide sequences were removed to address suspected cross-contamination and a sequencing artifact. In a later analysis, a clonal expansion index for each public chain was calculated from normalized within-repertoire ranks of inferred template counts. In a later analysis, generation probabilities were computed using a VDJ recombination model fitted to out-of-frame rearrangements, and the results were checked against IGoR. A later analysis scored TCR-TCR, TCR-HLA and TCR-CMV co-occurrence with hypergeometric tests, applying a repertoire-size bias correction to TCR pairs. A later analysis estimated false discovery rates by permuting HLA or CMV assignments 20 times. In a later analysis, co-occurring TCRs were grouped using DBSCAN, and TCRdist sequence similarity was added for clustering within HLA-allele-positive subsets. Repertoires with fewer than 30,000 or more than 120,000 public chains, plus five repertoires with anomalous nucleotide sharing, were excluded from co-occurrence clustering. TCRdb stores this immuneACCESS table with in-frame sequences only. Part of the clones is absent; in the studies checked, under half of the shortfall reflects unresolved V genes, and no reason is known for the rest. Clone size and V and J calls were adopted from that table, with D and trimming inferred from the DNA. This sample has roughly 120,000 clones in its table, and roughly 74% of those were observed once. In total, the top ten clones hold 4% to 4.5% of the sample.

The chain links TRBV27 with TRBJ2-7, with 8 central nucleotides matching TRBD1. The source is a woman aged 45-65 years in good health and CMV-seropositive. The sequencing sample was made of PBMCs. This receptor carries the CDR3 CASGQGRFDEQYF. The DNA sequence is given as TGTGCCAGTGGACAGGGAAGGTTCGACGAGCAGTACTTC.